This T cell receptor beta chain comes out of a study of CD8 T cells in Susac syndrome. The study, taken as a whole, reports: Clonal expansion of Susac CD8+ cells peaked in TEMRA cells, and it also peaked in active patients. As the study acknowledged, the number of individuals in its TCR sequencing and HLA analysis was relatively small.

Reverse transcription of roughly 0.45 to 1 ug RNA was carried out with random hexamers. The method of amplification for TCR beta CDR3 was immunoSEQ multiplex PCR, covering 54 Vbeta and 13 Jbeta. TCRdb used MiXCR to reprocess the immunoSEQ multiplex PCR reads, holding one entry per CDR3 protein. The sample gives about 76,000 distinct CDR3 sequences, 93% of which show up once; more than 0.4% is in the top ten. Remarks on this clonotype: No antigen is known for it.

There are 12 residues in the CDR3. Trimming stripped 6 bases from V and 7 bases from J, with 7 bases between. CDR1 and CDR2 (germline): SNHLY, FYNNEI. J is TRBJ1-6 and V is TRBV2; tentative D call: TRBD1 (6 bases). Sequenced material: CD8+ T cells from PBMCs. The clonotype was recovered from a human donor with Susac syndrome. In nucleotides, the CDR3 is TGTGCCAGCAGCCAGGGGAATTCACCCCTCCACTTT. Amino acids: CASSQGNSPLHF.